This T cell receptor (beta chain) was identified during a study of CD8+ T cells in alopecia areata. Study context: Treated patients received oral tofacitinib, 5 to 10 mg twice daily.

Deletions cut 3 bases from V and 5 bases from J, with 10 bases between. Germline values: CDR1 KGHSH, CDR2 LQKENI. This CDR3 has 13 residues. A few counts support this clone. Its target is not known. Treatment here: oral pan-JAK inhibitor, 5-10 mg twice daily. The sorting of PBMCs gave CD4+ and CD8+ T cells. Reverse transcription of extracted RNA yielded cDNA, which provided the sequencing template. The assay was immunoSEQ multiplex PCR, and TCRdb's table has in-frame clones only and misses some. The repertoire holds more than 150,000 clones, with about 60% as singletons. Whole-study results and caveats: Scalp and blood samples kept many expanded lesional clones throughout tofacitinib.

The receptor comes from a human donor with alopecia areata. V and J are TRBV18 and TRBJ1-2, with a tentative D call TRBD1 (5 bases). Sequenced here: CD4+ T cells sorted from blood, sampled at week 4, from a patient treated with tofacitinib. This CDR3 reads CASSPRQTYGYTF. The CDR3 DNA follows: TGTGCCAGCTCACCCCGACAGACGTATGGCTACACCTTC.